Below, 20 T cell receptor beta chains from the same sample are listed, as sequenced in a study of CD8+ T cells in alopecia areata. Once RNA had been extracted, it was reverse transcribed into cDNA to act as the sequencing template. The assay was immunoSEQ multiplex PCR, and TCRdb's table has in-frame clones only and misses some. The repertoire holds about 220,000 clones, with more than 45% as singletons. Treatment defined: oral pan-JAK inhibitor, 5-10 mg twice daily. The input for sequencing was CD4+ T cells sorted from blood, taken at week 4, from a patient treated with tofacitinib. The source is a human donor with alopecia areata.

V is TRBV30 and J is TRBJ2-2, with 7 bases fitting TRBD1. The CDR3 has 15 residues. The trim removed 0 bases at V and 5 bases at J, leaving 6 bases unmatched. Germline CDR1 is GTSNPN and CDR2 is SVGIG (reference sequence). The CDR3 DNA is TGTGCCTGGAGTGTACTAAAGACAGGGACCGGGGAGCTGTTTTTT. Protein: CAWSVLKTGTGELFF.

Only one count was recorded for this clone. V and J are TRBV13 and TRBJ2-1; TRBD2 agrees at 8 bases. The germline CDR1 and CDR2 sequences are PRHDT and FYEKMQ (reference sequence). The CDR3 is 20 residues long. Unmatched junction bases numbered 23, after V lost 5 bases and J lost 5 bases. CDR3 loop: CASSRYPPGATSVTHNEQFF. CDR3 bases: TGTGCCAGCAGCCGATACCCGCCCGGAGCGACTAGCGTAACCCACAATGAGCAGTTCTTC.

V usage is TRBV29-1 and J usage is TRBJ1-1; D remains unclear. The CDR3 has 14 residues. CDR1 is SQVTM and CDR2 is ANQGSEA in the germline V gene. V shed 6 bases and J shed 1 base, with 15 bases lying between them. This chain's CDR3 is CSVEPRAPNTEAFF. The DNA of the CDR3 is TGCAGCGTAGAACCGAGGGCGCCGAACACTGAAGCTTTCTTT.

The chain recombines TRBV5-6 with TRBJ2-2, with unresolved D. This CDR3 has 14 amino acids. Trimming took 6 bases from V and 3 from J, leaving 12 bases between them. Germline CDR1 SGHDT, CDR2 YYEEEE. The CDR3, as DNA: TGTGCCAGCACTGGGCAGTCGCACACCGGGGAGCTGTTTTTT. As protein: CASTGQSHTGELFF.

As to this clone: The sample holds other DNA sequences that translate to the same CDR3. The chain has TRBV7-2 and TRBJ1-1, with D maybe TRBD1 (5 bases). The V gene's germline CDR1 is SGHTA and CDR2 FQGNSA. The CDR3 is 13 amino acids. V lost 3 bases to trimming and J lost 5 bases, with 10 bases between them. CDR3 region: CASSFQGRTEAFF. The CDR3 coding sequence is TGTGCCAGCAGCTTTCAGGGTAGGACTGAAGCTTTCTTT.

CDR3 amino acids: CASSRTDSPLHF. The CDR3 bases are TGTGCCAGCAGCCGTACAGATTCACCCCTCCACTTT. The chain combines TRBV7-9 with TRBJ1-6; no reliable D call. Trimming left V 5 bases short and J 8 bases short, with 7 bases between. Germline lookup yields CDR1 SEHNR and CDR2 FQNEAQ (reference sequence). The CDR3 has 12 residues.

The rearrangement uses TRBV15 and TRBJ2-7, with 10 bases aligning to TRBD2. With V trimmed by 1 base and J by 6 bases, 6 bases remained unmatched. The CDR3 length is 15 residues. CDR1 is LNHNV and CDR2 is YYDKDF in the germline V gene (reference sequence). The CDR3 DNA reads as TGTGCCACCAGCAGAGCTCTAGCGGGGGCTAGCGAGCAGTACTTC. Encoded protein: CATSRALAGASEQYF.

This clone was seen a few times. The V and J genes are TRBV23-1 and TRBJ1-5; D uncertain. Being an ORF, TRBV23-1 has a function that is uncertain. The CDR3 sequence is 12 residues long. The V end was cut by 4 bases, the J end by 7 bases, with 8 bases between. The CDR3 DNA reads TGCGCCAGCAGTCCCCTTACCCAGCCCCAGCATTTT. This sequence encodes CASSPLTQPQHF.

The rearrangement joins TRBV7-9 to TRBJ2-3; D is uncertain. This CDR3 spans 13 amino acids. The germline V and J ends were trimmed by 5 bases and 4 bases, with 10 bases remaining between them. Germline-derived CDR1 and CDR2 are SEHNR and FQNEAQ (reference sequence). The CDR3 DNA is TGTGCCAGCAGCCCGGCGCCTCCAGATACGCAGTATTTT. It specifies CASSPAPPDTQYF.

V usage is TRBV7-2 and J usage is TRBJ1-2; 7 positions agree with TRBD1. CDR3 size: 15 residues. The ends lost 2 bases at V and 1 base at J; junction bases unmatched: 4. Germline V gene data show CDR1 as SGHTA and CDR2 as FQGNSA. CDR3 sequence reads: CASSLPGQSNYGYTF. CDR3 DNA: TGTGCCAGCAGCTTACCGGGACAGAGTAACTATGGCTACACCTTC.

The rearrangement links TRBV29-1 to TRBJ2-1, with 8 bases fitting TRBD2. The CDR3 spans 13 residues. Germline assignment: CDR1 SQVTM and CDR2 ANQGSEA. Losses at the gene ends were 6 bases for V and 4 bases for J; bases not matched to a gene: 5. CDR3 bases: TGCAGCGTGGCTAGCGGGTCGTACAATGAGCAGTTCTTC. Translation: CSVASGSYNEQFF.

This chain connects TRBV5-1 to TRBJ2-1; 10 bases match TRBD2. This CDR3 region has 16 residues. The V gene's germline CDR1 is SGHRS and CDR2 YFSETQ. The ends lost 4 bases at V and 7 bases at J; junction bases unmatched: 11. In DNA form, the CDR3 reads TGCGCCAGCAGCCTAGACCCCGGGACTAGCGCAAATGAGCAGTTCTTC. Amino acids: CASSLDPGTSANEQFF. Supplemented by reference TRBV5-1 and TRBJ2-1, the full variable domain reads KAGVTQTPRYLIKTRGQQVTLSCSPISGHRSVSWYQQTPGQGLQFLFEYFSETQRNKGNFPGRFSGRQFSNSRSEMNVSTLELGDSALYLCASSLDPGTSANEQFFGPGTRLTVL.

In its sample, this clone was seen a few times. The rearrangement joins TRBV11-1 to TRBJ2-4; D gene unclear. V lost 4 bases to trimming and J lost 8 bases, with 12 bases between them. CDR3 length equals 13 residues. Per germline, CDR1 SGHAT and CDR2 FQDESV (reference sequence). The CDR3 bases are TGTGCCAGCAGCTCCGGGTATCCAGACATTCAGTACTTC. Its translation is CASSSGYPDIQYF.

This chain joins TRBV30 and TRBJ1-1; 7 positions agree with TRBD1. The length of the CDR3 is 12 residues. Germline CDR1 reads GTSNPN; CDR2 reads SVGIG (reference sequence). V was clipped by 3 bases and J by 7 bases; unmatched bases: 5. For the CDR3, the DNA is TGTGCCTGGAGCGAAGACAGGGTTGAAGCTTTCTTT. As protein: CAWSEDRVEAFF.

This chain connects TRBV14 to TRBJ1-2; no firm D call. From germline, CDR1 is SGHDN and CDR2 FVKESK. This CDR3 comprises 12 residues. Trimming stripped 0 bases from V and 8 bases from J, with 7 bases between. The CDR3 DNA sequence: TGTGCCAGCAGCCAAGATCGCCTCGGCTACACCTTC. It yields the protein CASSQDRLGYTF.

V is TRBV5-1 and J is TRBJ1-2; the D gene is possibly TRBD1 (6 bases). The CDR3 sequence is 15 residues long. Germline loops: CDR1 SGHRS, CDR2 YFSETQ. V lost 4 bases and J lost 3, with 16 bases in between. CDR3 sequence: CASSRTSGEDYGYTF. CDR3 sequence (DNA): TGCGCCAGCAGCAGAACCTCAGGGGAGGACTATGGCTACACCTTC.

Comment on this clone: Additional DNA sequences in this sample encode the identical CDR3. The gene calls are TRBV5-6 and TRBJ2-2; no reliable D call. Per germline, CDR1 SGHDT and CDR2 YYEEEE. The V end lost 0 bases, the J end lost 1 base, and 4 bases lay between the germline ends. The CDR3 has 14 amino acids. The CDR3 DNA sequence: TGTGCCAGCAGCTTGGGCCAGAACACCGGGGAGCTGTTTTTT. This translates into CASSLGQNTGELFF.

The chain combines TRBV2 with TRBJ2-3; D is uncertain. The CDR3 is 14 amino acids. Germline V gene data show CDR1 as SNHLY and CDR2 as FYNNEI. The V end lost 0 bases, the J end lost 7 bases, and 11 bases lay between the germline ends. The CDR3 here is CASSEATPPNTQYF. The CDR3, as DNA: TGTGCCAGCAGTGAAGCGACTCCCCCAAATACGCAGTATTTT.

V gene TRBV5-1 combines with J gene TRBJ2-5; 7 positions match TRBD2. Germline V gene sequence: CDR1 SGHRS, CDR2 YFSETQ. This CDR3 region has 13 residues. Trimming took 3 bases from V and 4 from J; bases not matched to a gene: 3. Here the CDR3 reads CASSSTGGETQYF. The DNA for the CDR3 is TGCGCCAGCAGCTCAACGGGGGGAGAGACCCAGTACTTC. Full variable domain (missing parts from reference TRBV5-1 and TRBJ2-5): KAGVTQTPRYLIKTRGQQVTLSCSPISGHRSVSWYQQTPGQGLQFLFEYFSETQRNKGNFPGRFSGRQFSNSRSEMNVSTLELGDSALYLCASSSTGGETQYFGPGTRLLVL.

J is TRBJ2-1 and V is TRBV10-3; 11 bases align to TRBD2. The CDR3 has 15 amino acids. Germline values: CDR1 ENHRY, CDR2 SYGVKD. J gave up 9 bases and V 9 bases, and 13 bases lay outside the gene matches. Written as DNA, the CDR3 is TGTGCCATTACAGCCTTAGCGGGGGGGCCGAGTGAGCAGTTCTTC. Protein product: CAITALAGGPSEQFF.